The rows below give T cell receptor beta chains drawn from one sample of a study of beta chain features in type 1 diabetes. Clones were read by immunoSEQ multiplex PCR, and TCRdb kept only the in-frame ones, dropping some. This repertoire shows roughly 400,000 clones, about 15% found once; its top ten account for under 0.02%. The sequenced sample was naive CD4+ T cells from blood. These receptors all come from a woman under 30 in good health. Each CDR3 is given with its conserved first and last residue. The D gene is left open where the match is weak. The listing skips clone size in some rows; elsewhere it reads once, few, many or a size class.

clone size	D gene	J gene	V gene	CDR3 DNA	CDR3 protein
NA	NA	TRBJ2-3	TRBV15	TGTGCCACCAGCAGACCGACAGGCCTCACAGATACGCAGTATTTT	CATSRPTGLTDTQYF
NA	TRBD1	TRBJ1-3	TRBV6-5	TGTGCCAGCAGTTTCCAGGACAGGGGAAACACCATATATTTT	CASSFQDRGNTIYF
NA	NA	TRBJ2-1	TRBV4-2	TGTGCCAGCAGCCAAGTGGCTCTTTACAATGAGCAGTTCTTC	CASSQVALYNEQFF
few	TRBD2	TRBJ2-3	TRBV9	TGTGCCAGCAGCGTAGTAACTAGCGGGATCAATACGCAGTATTTT	CASSVVTSGINTQYF
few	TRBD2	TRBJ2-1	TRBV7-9	TGTGCCAGCAGCTTAGTAGGGCTAGCGGGAGGAAATGAGCAGTTCTTC	CASSLVGLAGGNEQFF
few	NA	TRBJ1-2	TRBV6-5	TGTGCCAGCAGGGACATGACAGGCAATGGCTACACCTTC	CASRDMTGNGYTF
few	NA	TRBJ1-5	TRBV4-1	TGCGCCAGCAGCCCGGACAGTATCAATCAGCCCCAGCATTTT	CASSPDSINQPQHF
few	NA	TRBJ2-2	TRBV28	TGTGCCAGCTGGAGCCGGGGAGACACCGGGGAGCTGTTTTTT	CASWSRGDTGELFF
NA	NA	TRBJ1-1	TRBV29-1	TGCAGCGCCTTAATGACAGGTTTGACTGAAGCTTTCTTT	CSALMTGLTEAFF
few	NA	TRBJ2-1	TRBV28	TGTGCCAGCACCTTCCGACAGTCTGGTGAGCAGTTCTTC	CASTFRQSGEQFF
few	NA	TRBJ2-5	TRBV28	TGTGCCAGCAGTCAGCCGGGAACTACCCAAGAGACCCAGTACTTC	CASSQPGTTQETQYF
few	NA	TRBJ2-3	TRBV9	TGTGCCAGCAGCCCGCCGGGAAGCGGAACATTCACAGATACGCAGTATTTT	CASSPPGSGTFTDTQYF
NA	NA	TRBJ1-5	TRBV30	TGTGCCTGGAGTGTACAGATTAGCAATCAGCCCCAGCATTTT	CAWSVQISNQPQHF
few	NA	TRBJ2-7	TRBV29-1	TGCAGCGTGCTCGGGCAGGGACTCTACGAGCAGTACTTC	CSVLGQGLYEQYF
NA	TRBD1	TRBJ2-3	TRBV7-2	TGTGCCAGCAGCCCACTGACAGGGACGAGTGATACGCAGTATTTT	CASSPLTGTSDTQYF
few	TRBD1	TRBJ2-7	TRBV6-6	TGTGCCAGCAGTTACTCCTGGACAGGGGGCAACGAGCAGTACTTC	CASSYSWTGGNEQYF
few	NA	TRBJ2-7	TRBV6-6	TGTGCCAGCAGTCTACTGCGACAGGCAGTAGGCCACGAGCAGTACTTC	CASSLLRQAVGHEQYF
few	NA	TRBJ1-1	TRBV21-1	TGTGCCAGCAATTACCGGGGGGGGCGCAGTGAAGCTTTCTTT	CASNYRGGRSEAFF
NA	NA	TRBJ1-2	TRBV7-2	TGTGCCAGCAGCTTAGCCGAGGCCAGGGGATGGCATGGCTACACCTTC	CASSLAEARGWHGYTF
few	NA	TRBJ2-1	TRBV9	TGTGCCAGCAGCGTAGGGGGGACACGGAAAAACTACAATGAGCAGTTCTTC	CASSVGGTRKNYNEQFF
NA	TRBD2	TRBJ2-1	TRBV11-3	TGTGCCAGCAGCCAGGGACTAGCGGGAGCGAATGAGCAGTTCTTC	CASSQGLAGANEQFF
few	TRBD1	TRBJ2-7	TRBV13	TGTGCCAGCAGCTCAAGGCCGGGACAGGGCTACGAGCAGTACTTC	CASSSRPGQGYEQYF
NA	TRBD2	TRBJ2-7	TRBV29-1	TGCAGCGTTGTAATAGCGGGGGGCTACGAGCAGTACTTC	CSVVIAGGYEQYF
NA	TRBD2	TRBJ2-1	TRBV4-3	TGCGCCAGCAGCCGCCAATCGTTCCTAGCGGGAGATGAGGGGTTCTTC	CASSRQSFLAGDEGFF
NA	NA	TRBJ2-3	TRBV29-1	TGCAGCGTTGAAGGGCCGCTTAGCACAGATACGCAGTATTTT	CSVEGPLSTDTQYF
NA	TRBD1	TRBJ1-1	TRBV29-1	TGCAGCACTTCCCGGACAGGAAGCGCTGAAGCTTTCTTT	CSTSRTGSAEAFF
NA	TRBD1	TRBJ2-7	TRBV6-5	TGTGCCAGCAGAACGGGACAGGGGGTCTACGAGCAGTACTTC	CASRTGQGVYEQYF
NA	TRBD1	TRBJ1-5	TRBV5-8	TGTGCCAGTAACCGGGACAGGGGGCAGCCCCAGCATTTT	CASNRDRGQPQHF
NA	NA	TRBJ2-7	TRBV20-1	TGCAGTGCTACCCAAAACGAGCAGTACTTC	CSATQNEQYF
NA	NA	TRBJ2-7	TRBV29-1	TGCAGCGTTAAACTCGACGCCTCGGGCGAGCAGTACTTC	CSVKLDASGEQYF
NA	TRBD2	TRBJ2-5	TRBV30	TGTGCCTGGAGCATACCGGGACTAAAAGAGACCCAGTACTTC	CAWSIPGLKETQYF
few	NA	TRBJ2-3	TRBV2	TGTGCCAGCATGGTGGCAGGGAAAGTCACAGATACGCAGTATTTT	CASMVAGKVTDTQYF
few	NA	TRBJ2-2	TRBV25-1	TGTGCCAGCAGTGAGGTCGGCACCGGGGAGCTGTTTTTT	CASSEVGTGELFF